Following are 31 T cell receptor beta chains from one sample sequenced in a study of OX40 agonist ivuxolimab in advanced cancers. The method was immunoSEQ multiplex PCR; TCRdb's version includes in-frame clones alone and lacks a portion of them. The table has under 60,000 clones, approximately 94% seen once; the top ten hold less than 15%. Source: CD4+ or CD8+ T cells sorted from blood, taken in a trial of the OX40 agonist ivuxolimab. These receptor sequences come from an adult with an advanced solid tumor such as melanoma, head and neck, liver or kidney cancer.

The rearrangement uses TRBV27 and TRBJ1-2; the D gene is possibly TRBD1 (6 bases). The CDR3 has 13 residues. CDR1 is MNHEY and CDR2 is SMNVEV in the germline V gene (reference sequence). The V gene lost 2 bases and the J gene lost 6 bases, with 10 bases spanning the gap. CDR3 region: CASSLRSGDGYTF. DNA for the CDR3: TGTGCCAGCAGTTTAAGGTCAGGGGATGGCTACACCTTC.

DNA for the CDR3: TGTGCCAGCAGAGCGCTGGGGGAGACCCAGTACTTC. This codes for CASRALGETQYF. This chain links TRBV27 with TRBJ2-5; no clear D gene. The CDR3 has 12 residues. Germline CDR1 reads MNHEY; CDR2 reads SMNVEV (reference sequence). Trimming left V 6 bases short and J 5 bases short, with 10 bases between.

The gene calls are TRBV27 and TRBJ2-1; D is undetermined. Trimming removed 3 bases from V and 0 bases from J, with 12 bases in between. The CDR3 covers 16 residues. Germline values: CDR1 MNHEY, CDR2 SMNVEV (reference sequence). In nucleotides, the CDR3 is TGTGCCAGCAGTTTTTTAGGGCAGAGCTCCTACAATGAGCAGTTCTTC. This encodes CASSFLGQSSYNEQFF.

The V call is TRBV28, the J call TRBJ2-3, with D hard to call. Germline V gene sequence: CDR1 MDHEN, CDR2 SYDVKM. With 7 bases removed from V and 0 bases from J, the gap between germline ends came to 14 bases. The CDR3 runs to 15 residues. The CDR3: CASIRSGSSTDTQYF. The CDR3 DNA follows: TGTGCCAGCATTAGATCCGGGTCCAGCACAGATACGCAGTATTTT.

This clone was counted a single time. The CDR3 is CASRVADRGGVGNTIYF. DNA for the CDR3: TGTGCCAGCAGGGTTGCCGATAGGGGAGGTGTAGGAAACACCATATATTTT. V is TRBV11-2 and J is TRBJ1-3; D may be TRBD1 (5 bases). CDR1 is SGHAT, CDR2 FQNNGV, per germline. Trimming stripped 6 bases from V and 4 bases from J, with 22 bases between. CDR3 size: 17 residues. Full variable domain (remainder filled in from reference TRBV11-2 and TRBJ1-3): EAGVAQSPRYKIIEKRQSVAFWCNPISGHATLYWYQQILGQGPKLLIQFQNNGVVDDSQLPKDRFSAERLKGVDSTLKIQPAKLEDSAVYLCASRVADRGGVGNTIYFGEGSWLTVV.

This clone has only one observation. The chain combines TRBV5-1 with TRBJ2-7; 9 positions agree with TRBD2. V lost 3 bases to trimming and J lost 2 bases; unmatched junction nucleotides: 12. Germline V gene lookup returns CDR1 SGHRS and CDR2 YFSETQ. The CDR3 loop spans 17 amino acids. The CDR3 loop reads CASSYRGSGSVTYEQYF. The CDR3 coding sequence is TGCGCCAGCAGCTATCGAGGTAGCGGGAGCGTCACCTACGAGCAGTACTTC.

The chain links TRBV5-1 to TRBJ2-1; TRBD1 is a possible D gene (7 bases). CDR1 SGHRS and CDR2 YFSETQ come from the germline V gene. The CDR3 runs to 17 residues. The ends were cut back, 0 bases at V and 1 base at J, with 14 bases in the middle. CDR3 sequence: CASSLALPGGSYNEQFF. CDR3 DNA sequence: TGCGCCAGCAGCTTGGCCCTACCAGGGGGGTCCTACAATGAGCAGTTCTTC.

The CDR3 coding sequence is TGTGCCAGTAGTTCCCGAAGCCCGGGACAGCGTGACTACGAGCAGTACTTC. Translation: CASSSRSPGQRDYEQYF. The rearrangement uses TRBV19 and TRBJ2-7, with 7 bases that match TRBD1. The germline CDR1 and CDR2 sequences are LNHDA and SQIVND (reference sequence). The CDR3 spans 17 residues. With V trimmed by 5 bases and J by 3 bases, 16 bases remained unmatched.

The chain employs TRBV5-1 and TRBJ2-7; D might be TRBD1 (6 bases). Trimming left V 3 bases short and J 4 bases short, with 8 bases between. The CDR3 length is 12 residues. Germline V gene data show CDR1 as SGHRS and CDR2 as YFSETQ. The CDR3 is CASSSQGYEQYF. The CDR3 region has the DNA TGCGCCAGCAGCTCTCAGGGGTACGAGCAGTACTTC. The complete variable domain, with remaining parts taken from reference TRBV5-1 and TRBJ2-7, reads KAGVTQTPRYLIKTRGQQVTLSCSPISGHRSVSWYQQTPGQGLQFLFEYFSETQRNKGNFPGRFSGRQFSNSRSEMNVSTLELGDSALYLCASSSQGYEQYFGPGTRLTVT.

J is TRBJ2-1 and V is TRBV15; tentative D call: TRBD2 (5 bases). V was trimmed by 0 bases and J by 9 bases, leaving 12 bases between them. There are 14 residues in the CDR3. Germline V gene lookup returns CDR1 LNHNV and CDR2 YYDKDF (reference sequence). The CDR3 loop reads CATSREGSAGEQFF. Written as DNA, the CDR3 is TGTGCCACCAGCAGAGAGGGTAGCGCGGGTGAGCAGTTCTTC.

The genes are TRBV7-9 and TRBJ2-3; D ambiguous. This CDR3 is built from 15 residues. V was pared by 2 bases and J by 4 bases, with 13 bases between. In germline, CDR1 is SEHNR, CDR2 FQNEAQ (reference sequence). Here the CDR3 reads CASSLIGNNPDTQYF. The DNA of the CDR3 is TGTGCCAGCAGCTTAATAGGAAATAATCCAGATACGCAGTATTTT.

This clone has only one observation. V and J are TRBV6-5 and TRBJ1-2; tentatively, D is TRBD1 (6 bases). V was trimmed by 0 bases and J by 6 bases, leaving 11 bases between them. This CDR3 is 14 amino acids long. The germline V gene has CDR1 MNHEY and CDR2 SVGAGI. The CDR3 region is CASSYSWSGDGYTF. The CDR3 bases are TGTGCCAGCAGTTACTCATGGTCAGGGGATGGCTACACCTTC.

This sequence joins TRBV11-2 and TRBJ2-7; TRBD1 might be the D (7 bases). Germline CDR1 and CDR2: SGHAT and FQNNGV. The germline V and J ends were trimmed by 0 bases and 0 bases, with 18 bases remaining between them. This CDR3 comprises 18 residues. The CDR3 sequence: CASSLEAWRGPFSYEQYF. In nucleotides, the CDR3 is TGTGCCAGCAGCTTAGAGGCCTGGAGGGGGCCTTTCTCCTACGAGCAGTACTTC.

The CDR3 is CASSLPSRGHEQYF. The CDR3 DNA reads TGTGCCAGCAGCTTACCCAGTCGAGGGCACGAGCAGTACTTC. This chain links TRBV11-3 with TRBJ2-7; D may be TRBD2 (5 bases). This CDR3 comprises 14 residues. The V gene lost 2 bases and the J gene lost 5 bases, with 13 bases spanning the gap. Germline CDR1 is SGHNT and CDR2 is YENEEA.

The CDR3 loop is CASSLSPDSTSGYYNEQFF. The CDR3 DNA reads TGTGCCAGCAGTTTATCACCCGACTCGACTAGCGGGTATTACAATGAGCAGTTCTTC. This chain uses TRBV28 with TRBJ2-1; 10 bases are a match to TRBD2. V trimming: 1 base; J trimming: 4 bases; junction bases outside the gene matches: 13. Germline CDR1 reads MDHEN; CDR2 reads SYDVKM. CDR3 size: 19 residues.

Here the CDR3 reads CASSLWPNTEAFF. DNA for the CDR3: TGTGCCAGCAGCTTGTGGCCTAACACTGAAGCTTTCTTT. The J gene is TRBJ1-1, the V gene TRBV5-6; D uncertain. CDR3 length: 13 amino acids. V was cut by 1 base and J by 2 bases, with 6 bases left in between. Germline values: CDR1 SGHDT, CDR2 YYEEEE.

The gene calls are TRBV5-1 and TRBJ2-4; D gene uncertain. V was cut by 0 bases and J by 0 bases, with 13 bases left in between. The germline CDR1 and CDR2 sequences are SGHRS and YFSETQ. This CDR3 is 17 amino acids long. CDR3 protein: CASSLAISRLAKNIQYF. The CDR3 DNA is TGCGCCAGCAGCTTGGCCATATCAAGATTAGCCAAAAACATTCAGTACTTC. Using reference TRBV5-1 and TRBJ2-4 for the parts outside the CDR3, the full variable domain is KAGVTQTPRYLIKTRGQQVTLSCSPISGHRSVSWYQQTPGQGLQFLFEYFSETQRNKGNFPGRFSGRQFSNSRSEMNVSTLELGDSALYLCASSLAISRLAKNIQYFGAGTRLSVL.

The V and J genes are TRBV9 and TRBJ2-7, with 8 bases that match TRBD1. Germline V gene sequence: CDR1 SGDLS, CDR2 YYNGEE. The V and J ends lost 4 bases and 3 bases, in that order; junction bases with no gene match: 6. This CDR3 has 14 residues. CDR3: CASSQQGGHYEQYF. CDR3 coding DNA: TGTGCCAGCAGCCAACAGGGGGGCCACTACGAGCAGTACTTC.

In this sample, this clone turned up once. The CDR3 protein is CASSLVSMNTEAFF. The DNA of the CDR3 is TGTGCCAGCAGTTTAGTCTCTATGAACACTGAAGCTTTCTTT. This rearrangement joins TRBV28 to TRBJ1-1; D ambiguous. Germline assignment: CDR1 MDHEN and CDR2 SYDVKM. This CDR3 is built from 14 residues. Trimming shortened V by 2 bases and J by 0 bases, and 7 bases separated the two germline ends.

The chain is built from TRBV28 and TRBJ1-3; possibly TRBD1 for D (5 bases). Germline V gene sequence: CDR1 MDHEN, CDR2 SYDVKM. The CDR3 consists of 15 residues. The V and J ends lost 2 bases and 1 base respectively, with 9 bases between them. CDR3 DNA: TGTGCCAGCAGTTTAACAGGAAAGTCTGGAAACACCATATATTTT. Residues: CASSLTGKSGNTIYF.

The chain combines TRBV27 with TRBJ2-2; 8 bases map to TRBD1. J lost 2 bases, V lost 3 bases, and 8 bases had no gene match. Germline V lookup: CDR1 MNHEY, CDR2 SMNVEV (reference sequence). This CDR3 contains 17 residues. CDR3 in amino acids: CASSFPGQGGNTGELFF. CDR3 nucleotides: TGTGCCAGCAGTTTCCCCGGACAGGGAGGTAACACCGGGGAGCTGTTTTTT.

This sequence joins TRBV5-1 and TRBJ2-5, with 7 bases lining up with TRBD2. Germline CDR1 is SGHRS and CDR2 is YFSETQ. The CDR3 contains 17 residues. The ends lost 5 bases at V and 1 base at J; junction bases unmatched: 14. The CDR3 protein is CASRSGPSGELQETQYF. The CDR3 coding sequence is TGCGCCAGCAGATCAGGTCCTAGCGGAGAGCTCCAAGAGACCCAGTACTTC.

This clone was found once. The chain has TRBV11-2 and TRBJ2-1; 9 nucleotides align to TRBD1. V lost 6 bases and J lost 5; bases outside the gene matches: 11. The V gene's germline CDR1 is SGHAT and CDR2 FQNNGV. The CDR3 contains 16 residues. The CDR3 loop is CASRPLRTGVNNEQFF. The CDR3 DNA reads as TGTGCCAGCAGGCCCCTCCGGACAGGGGTCAACAATGAGCAGTTCTTC.

The chain joins TRBV10-3 to TRBJ1-4; TRBD1 matches at 8 bases. Trimming took 8 bases from V and 0 from J; bases not matched to a gene: 8. Germline CDR1 ENHRY, CDR2 SYGVKD. There are 16 residues in the CDR3. The CDR3 region has the DNA TGTGCCATCGGCCGGGGACAGGCAGCAACTAATGAAAAACTGTTTTTT. Amino acid sequence: CAIGRGQAATNEKLFF.

A single count supports this clone. The genes are TRBV7-6 and TRBJ2-3; D is unresolved. CDR3 size: 12 residues. The V gene lost 0 bases and the J gene lost 4 bases, with 2 bases spanning the gap. Germline CDR1 reads SGHVS; CDR2 reads FNYEAQ. The CDR3: CASSLASDTQYF. The DNA for the CDR3 is TGTGCCAGCAGCTTAGCGTCAGATACGCAGTATTTT.

The chain recombines TRBV27 with TRBJ1-1; no clear D. The CDR3 sequence is 15 residues long. Germline V gene lookup returns CDR1 MNHEY and CDR2 SMNVEV (reference sequence). V was trimmed by 5 bases and J by 5 bases, leaving 18 bases between them. The DNA for the CDR3 is TGTGCCAGCAGTCCATCAAGGCGGGTAAGTACTGAAGCTTTCTTT. This encodes CASSPSRRVSTEAFF.

The DNA of the CDR3 is TGTGCCAGCACCACTCCGGGACATGACTTCTCTGGGGCCAACGTCCTGACTTTC. This codes for CASTTPGHDFSGANVLTF. V usage is TRBV27 and J usage is TRBJ2-6, with a possible D match to TRBD1 (6 bases). The CDR3 is 18 amino acids. Per the germline V gene, CDR1 is MNHEY and CDR2 is SMNVEV (reference sequence). V lost 7 bases and J lost 0, with 19 bases in between.

This sequence joins TRBV28 and TRBJ1-2; TRBD1 matches 9 bases. Losses at the gene ends were 4 bases for V and 4 bases for J; bases not matched to a gene: 13. This CDR3 has 17 residues. Germline CDR1 and CDR2: MDHEN and SYDVKM. The CDR3: CASSSGPSGTGIYGYTF. CDR3 in DNA: TGTGCCAGCAGTTCCGGGCCCTCCGGGACAGGGATCTATGGCTACACCTTC.

The J gene is TRBJ1-5, the V gene TRBV4-2; a possible D gene is TRBD1 (6 bases). The CDR3 runs 14 residues. CDR1 is LGHNA and CDR2 is YNFKEQ in the germline V gene. Trimming took off 1 base at V and 6 bases at J, with 10 bases between the two ends. CDR3 region: CASSQGDTGQPQHF. Written as DNA, the CDR3 is TGTGCCAGCAGCCAAGGGGACACAGGTCAGCCCCAGCATTTT.

The table lists this clone with a count of one. V gene TRBV28 combines with J gene TRBJ2-3; no clear D. There are 15 residues in the CDR3. The V end lost 4 bases, the J end lost 4 bases, and 15 bases lay between the germline ends. Germline CDR1 MDHEN, CDR2 SYDVKM. The CDR3 loop is CASSSRLGSPDTQYF. CDR3 DNA sequence: TGTGCCAGCAGTTCCCGACTCGGGTCCCCAGATACGCAGTATTTT.

The J gene is TRBJ2-3, the V gene TRBV14; D is perhaps TRBD1 or TRBD2 (7 bases each). Germline CDR1 and CDR2: SGHDN and FVKESK. Trimming removed 4 bases from V and 4 bases from J, with 18 bases in between. The CDR3 has 16 amino acids. CDR3 amino acids: CASSLRIQGGADTQYF. CDR3 nucleotide sequence: TGTGCCAGCAGCCTCCGCATCCAGGGGGGGGCAGATACGCAGTATTTT.